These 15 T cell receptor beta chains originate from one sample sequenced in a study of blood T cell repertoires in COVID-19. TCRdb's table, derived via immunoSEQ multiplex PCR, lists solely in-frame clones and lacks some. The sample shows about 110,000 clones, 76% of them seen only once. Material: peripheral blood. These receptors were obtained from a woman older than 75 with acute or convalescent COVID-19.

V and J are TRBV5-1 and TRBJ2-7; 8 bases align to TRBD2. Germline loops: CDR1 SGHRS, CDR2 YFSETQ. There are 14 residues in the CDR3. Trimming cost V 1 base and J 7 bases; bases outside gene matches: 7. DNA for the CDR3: TGCGCCAGCAGCTTGTCCGGGGGGGCCGGGGAGCAGTACTTC. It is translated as CASSLSGGAGEQYF.

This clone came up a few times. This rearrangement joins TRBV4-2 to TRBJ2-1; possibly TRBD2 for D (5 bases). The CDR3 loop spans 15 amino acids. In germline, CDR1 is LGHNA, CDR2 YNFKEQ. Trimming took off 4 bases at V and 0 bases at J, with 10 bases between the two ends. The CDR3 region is CASSLGVSSYNEQFF. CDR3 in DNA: TGTGCCAGCAGCCTCGGGGTTAGCTCCTACAATGAGCAGTTCTTC.

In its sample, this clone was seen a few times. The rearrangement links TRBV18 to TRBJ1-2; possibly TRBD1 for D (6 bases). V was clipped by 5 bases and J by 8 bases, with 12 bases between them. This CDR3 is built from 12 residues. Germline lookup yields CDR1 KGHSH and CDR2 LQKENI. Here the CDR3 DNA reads TGTGCCAGCTCATCAGGACAGTTAGGCTACACCTTC. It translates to CASSSGQLGYTF. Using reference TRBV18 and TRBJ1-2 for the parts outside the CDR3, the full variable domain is NAGVMQNPRHLVRRRGQEARLRCSPMKGHSHVYWYRQLPEEGLKFMVYLQKENIIDESGMPKERFSAEFPKEGPSILRIQQVVRGDSAAYFCASSSGQLGYTFGSGTRLTVV.

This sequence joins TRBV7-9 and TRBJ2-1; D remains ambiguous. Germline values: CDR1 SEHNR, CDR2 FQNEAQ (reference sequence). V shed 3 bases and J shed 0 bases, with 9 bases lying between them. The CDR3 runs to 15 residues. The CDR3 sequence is CASSFSLGSYNEQFF. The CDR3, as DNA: TGTGCCAGCAGCTTCTCGCTAGGCTCCTACAATGAGCAGTTCTTC.

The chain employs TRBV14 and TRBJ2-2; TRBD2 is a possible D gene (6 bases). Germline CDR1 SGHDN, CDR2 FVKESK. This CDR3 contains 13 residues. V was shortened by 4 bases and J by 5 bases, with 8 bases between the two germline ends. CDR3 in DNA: TGTGCCAGCAGCCCACGGGGGACCGGGGAGCTGTTTTTT. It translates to CASSPRGTGELFF.

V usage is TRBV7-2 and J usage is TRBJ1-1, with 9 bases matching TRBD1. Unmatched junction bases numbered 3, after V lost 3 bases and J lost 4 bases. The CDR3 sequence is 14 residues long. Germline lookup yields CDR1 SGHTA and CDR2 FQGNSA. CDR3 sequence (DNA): TGTGCCAGCAGCTTCTTGACAGGGGGCACTGAAGCTTTCTTT. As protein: CASSFLTGGTEAFF.

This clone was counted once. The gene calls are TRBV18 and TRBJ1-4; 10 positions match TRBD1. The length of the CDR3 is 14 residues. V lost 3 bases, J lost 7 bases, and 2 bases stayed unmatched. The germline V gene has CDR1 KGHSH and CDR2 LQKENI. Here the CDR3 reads CASSPGQGPEKLFF. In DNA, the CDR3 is TGTGCCAGCTCACCGGGACAGGGGCCTGAAAAACTGTTTTTT.

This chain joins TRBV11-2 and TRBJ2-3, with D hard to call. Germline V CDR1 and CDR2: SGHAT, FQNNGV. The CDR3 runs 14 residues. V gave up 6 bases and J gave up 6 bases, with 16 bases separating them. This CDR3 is CASSKGQLEDTQYF. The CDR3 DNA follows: TGTGCCAGCAGTAAAGGCCAGCTAGAGGATACGCAGTATTTT. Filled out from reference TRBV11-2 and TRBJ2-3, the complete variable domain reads EAGVAQSPRYKIIEKRQSVAFWCNPISGHATLYWYQQILGQGPKLLIQFQNNGVVDDSQLPKDRFSAERLKGVDSTLKIQPAKLEDSAVYLCASSKGQLEDTQYFGPGTRLTVL.

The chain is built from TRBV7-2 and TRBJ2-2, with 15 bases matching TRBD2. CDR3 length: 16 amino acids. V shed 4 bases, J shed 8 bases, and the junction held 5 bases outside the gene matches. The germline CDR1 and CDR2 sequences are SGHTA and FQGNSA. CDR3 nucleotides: TGTGCCAGCAGCTGGGCCGGGACTAGCGGGAGGGGGGAGCTGTTTTTT. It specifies CASSWAGTSGRGELFF.

CDR3 sequence reads: CASRRDRDVTYEQYF. Written as DNA, the CDR3 is TGTGCCAGCAGGAGAGACAGGGATGTGACCTACGAGCAGTACTTC. The rearrangement joins TRBV25-1 to TRBJ2-7; 7 bases align to TRBD1. After removal of 6 bases from V and 2 bases from J, the junction contained 10 bases not matched to a gene. Looked up from germline, CDR1 is MGHDK and CDR2 is SYGVNS. This CDR3 is built from 15 residues.

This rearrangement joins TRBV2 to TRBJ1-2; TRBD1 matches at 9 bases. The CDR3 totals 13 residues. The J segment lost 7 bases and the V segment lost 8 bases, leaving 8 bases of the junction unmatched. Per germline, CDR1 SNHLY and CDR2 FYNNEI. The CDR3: CASRGQGFGGYTF. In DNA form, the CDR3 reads TGTGCCAGCCGGGGACAGGGATTCGGTGGCTACACCTTC.

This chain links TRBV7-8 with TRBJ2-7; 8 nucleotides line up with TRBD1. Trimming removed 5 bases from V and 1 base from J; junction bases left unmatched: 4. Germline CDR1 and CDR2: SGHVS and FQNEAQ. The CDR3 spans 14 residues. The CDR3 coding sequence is TGTGCCAGCAGCAACCGGGACAGGTCCTACGAGCAGTACTTC. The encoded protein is CASSNRDRSYEQYF.

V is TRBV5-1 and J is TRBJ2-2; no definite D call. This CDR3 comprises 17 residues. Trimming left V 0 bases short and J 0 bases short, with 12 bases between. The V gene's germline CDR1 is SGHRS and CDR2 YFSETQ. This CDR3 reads CASSLALVTANTGELFF. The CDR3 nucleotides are TGCGCCAGCAGCTTGGCCTTAGTGACTGCGAACACCGGGGAGCTGTTTTTT.

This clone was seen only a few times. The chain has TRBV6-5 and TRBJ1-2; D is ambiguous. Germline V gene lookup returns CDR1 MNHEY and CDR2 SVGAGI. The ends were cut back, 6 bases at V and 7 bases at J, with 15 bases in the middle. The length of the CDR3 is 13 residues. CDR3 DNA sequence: TGTGCCAGCAGCCCCATAACCACTAGTGGCTACACCTTC. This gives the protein CASSPITTSGYTF.

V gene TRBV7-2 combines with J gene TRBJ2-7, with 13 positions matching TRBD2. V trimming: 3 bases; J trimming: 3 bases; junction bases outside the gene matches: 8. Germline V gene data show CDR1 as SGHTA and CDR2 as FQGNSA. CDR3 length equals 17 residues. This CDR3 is CASSFKSGLAGVYEQYF. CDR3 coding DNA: TGTGCCAGCAGCTTCAAATCAGGACTAGCGGGAGTCTACGAGCAGTACTTC. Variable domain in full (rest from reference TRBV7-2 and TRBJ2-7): GAGVSQSPSNKVTEKGKDVELRCDPISGHTALYWYRQSLGQGLEFLIYFQGNSAPDKSGLPSDRFSAERTGGSVSTLTIQRTQQEDSAVYLCASSFKSGLAGVYEQYFGPGTRLTVT.